The 29 T cell receptor beta chains in this list originate from one sample, sequenced in a study of long-term antiretroviral therapy in people with HIV. Researchers report immunoSEQ v3.0 was run at survey level. The repertoire was sequenced with immunoSEQ multiplex PCR; TCRdb's copy has only in-frame clones and lacks some. The table shows around 11,000 clones, with around 85% occurring only once. The material sequenced was unsorted PBMCs, taken 1.8 years after starting antiretroviral therapy. These receptors all come from a man aged 35-49 years with HIV.

This clone was detected only once. The rearrangement joins TRBV18 to TRBJ1-5; a possible D gene is TRBD1 (5 bases). Per the germline V gene, CDR1 is KGHSH and CDR2 is LQKENI. The length of the CDR3 is 15 residues. Between the trimmed V and J ends, which lost 1 base and 1 base, there was a span of 8 bases. The DNA for the CDR3 is TGTGCCAGCTCACCACGGGGGTTGAGCAATCAGCCCCAGCATTTT. Amino acids: CASSPRGLSNQPQHF. The variable domain in full, completed from reference TRBV18 and TRBJ1-5, reads NAGVMQNPRHLVRRRGQEARLRCSPMKGHSHVYWYRQLPEEGLKFMVYLQKENIIDESGMPKERFSAEFPKEGPSILRIQQVVRGDSAAYFCASSPRGLSNQPQHFGDGTRLSIL.

V usage is TRBV6-5 and J usage is TRBJ1-1; perhaps TRBD1 as D (6 bases). Germline assignment: CDR1 MNHEY and CDR2 SVGAGI. This CDR3 contains 13 residues. Trimming took off 6 bases at V and 1 base at J, with 9 bases between the two ends. CDR3 coding DNA: TGTGCCAGCAGGAAGACAGGGAACACTGAAGCTTTCTTT. It yields the protein CASRKTGNTEAFF.

The V call is TRBV7-2, the J call TRBJ2-1; D not certain. This CDR3 contains 10 residues. Germline-derived CDR1 and CDR2 are SGHTA and FQGNSA. V dropped 5 bases and J dropped 7 bases, with 3 bases sitting between them. CDR3 region: CASSPNEQFF. The CDR3 DNA sequence: TGTGCCAGCAGCCCAAATGAGCAGTTCTTC.

The CDR3: CASSLLGGRAGGYF. DNA for the CDR3: TGTGCCAGCAGCCTCCTGGGCGGGAGGGCCGGTGGGTACTTC. V usage is TRBV7-9 and J usage is TRBJ2-4; 9 nucleotides align to TRBD2. CDR3 length: 14 residues. J gave up 15 bases and V 5 bases, and 14 bases lay outside the gene matches. From germline, CDR1 is SEHNR and CDR2 FQNEAQ (reference sequence).

The chain uses TRBV30 and TRBJ2-7; no clear D gene. V gave up 3 bases and J gave up 0 bases, with 9 bases separating them. The CDR3 has 13 residues. The germline CDR1 and CDR2 sequences are GTSNPN and SVGIG (reference sequence). CDR3 loop: CAWRDMSSYEQYF. In nucleotides, the CDR3 is TGTGCCTGGAGAGATATGAGCTCCTACGAGCAGTACTTC.

This clone appeared once. The J gene is TRBJ1-5, the V gene TRBV5-6; the D gene is possibly TRBD1 (5 bases). The CDR3 is 13 residues long. V lost 2 bases to trimming and J lost 7 bases, with 10 bases between them. Germline CDR1 SGHDT, CDR2 YYEEEE. CDR3 protein: CASSLGVGQPQHF. CDR3 nucleotides: TGTGCCAGCAGCTTAGGGGTAGGGCAGCCCCAGCATTTT.

This rearrangement joins TRBV5-1 to TRBJ1-4; D gene unclear. Germline V gene sequence: CDR1 SGHRS, CDR2 YFSETQ. This CDR3 region has 17 residues. V was shortened by 3 bases and J by 4 bases, with 19 bases between the two germline ends. The CDR3 region has the DNA TGCGCCAGCAGCTACGGAGGGATCCGCGACGGTAATGAAAAACTGTTTTTT. Amino acid sequence: CASSYGGIRDGNEKLFF. The full variable domain, in which reference TRBV5-1 and TRBJ1-4 provide the parts outside the CDR3, is KAGVTQTPRYLIKTRGQQVTLSCSPISGHRSVSWYQQTPGQGLQFLFEYFSETQRNKGNFPGRFSGRQFSNSRSEMNVSTLELGDSALYLCASSYGGIRDGNEKLFFGSGTQLSVL.

The rearrangement uses TRBV30 and TRBJ2-7, with TRBD1 identical over 11 bases. The CDR3 runs 14 residues. Germline trimming cut 4 bases from V and 3 bases from J; bases unmatched to any gene: 5. Germline CDR1 is GTSNPN and CDR2 is SVGIG (reference sequence). DNA for the CDR3: TGTGCCTGGAAGGACAGGGGGCGCTTCTACGAGCAGTACTTC. Protein sequence: CAWKDRGRFYEQYF.

The rearrangement links TRBV4-1 to TRBJ2-5; D is ambiguous. CDR1 MGHRA and CDR2 YSYEKL come from the germline V gene. Trimming removed 4 bases from V and 0 bases from J, with 9 bases in between. The CDR3 runs 14 residues. This chain's CDR3 is CASSRLGHQETQYF. Written as DNA, the CDR3 is TGCGCCAGCAGCCGCCTAGGACACCAAGAGACCCAGTACTTC.

J is TRBJ2-7 and V is TRBV27; 8 bases map to TRBD1. From germline, CDR1 is MNHEY and CDR2 SMNVEV (reference sequence). Germline trimming cut 5 bases from V and 3 bases from J; bases unmatched to any gene: 9. This CDR3 has 15 amino acids. The CDR3 reads CASSDAGTGVYEQYF. The CDR3 DNA is TGTGCCAGCAGTGACGCCGGGACAGGCGTCTACGAGCAGTACTTC.

The J gene is TRBJ2-7, the V gene TRBV6-5, with D possibly being TRBD1 (5 bases). Germline V gene lookup returns CDR1 MNHEY and CDR2 SVGAGI. V was cut by 4 bases and J by 0 bases, with 13 bases left in between. The CDR3 loop spans 15 amino acids. The CDR3 region has the DNA TGTGCCAGCAGTTTAAGGGGCGGCCCCTCCTACGAGCAGTACTTC. This sequence encodes CASSLRGGPSYEQYF.

CDR3 loop: CASSIRGRQTQYF. In DNA, the CDR3 is TGTGCCAGTAGTATTAGAGGGAGACAGACCCAGTACTTC. The gene calls are TRBV19 and TRBJ2-5; D perhaps matches TRBD2 (5 bases). The CDR3 covers 13 residues. The V end was cut by 3 bases, the J end by 6 bases, with 11 bases between. In germline, CDR1 is LNHDA, CDR2 SQIVND (reference sequence).

The chain links TRBV6-5 to TRBJ2-1; D may be TRBD2 (6 bases). V lost 0 bases and J 9 bases, leaving 12 bases between the germline ends. The CDR3 is 14 amino acids. Germline CDR1 MNHEY, CDR2 SVGAGI. Here the CDR3 reads CASSYSATSPEQFF. Written as DNA, the CDR3 is TGTGCCAGCAGTTACTCCGCGACTAGTCCTGAGCAGTTCTTC.

The chain combines TRBV7-2 with TRBJ1-2; 12 nucleotides match TRBD1. The germline V gene has CDR1 SGHTA and CDR2 FQGNSA. This CDR3 contains 15 residues. Unmatched junction bases numbered 3, after V lost 5 bases and J lost 2 bases. For the CDR3, the DNA is TGTGCCAGCAGCCTCGGGACAGGGGGCAACTATGGCTACACCTTC. Protein: CASSLGTGGNYGYTF.

This clone has more than one count but fewer than ten. This chain connects TRBV5-6 to TRBJ2-1, with a possible D match to TRBD2 (6 bases). Trimming removed 7 bases from V and 4 bases from J, with 21 bases in between. Germline CDR1 SGHDT, CDR2 YYEEEE. This CDR3 contains 16 residues. CDR3 bases: TGTGCCAGCTCGACTCAGTCTGATGGGGGGTACAATGAGCAGTTCTTC. Translating it yields CASSTQSDGGYNEQFF.

This clone was detected once. V and J are TRBV18 and TRBJ1-5, with TRBD1 as a possible D gene (6 bases). The CDR3 is made up of 15 amino acids. In germline, CDR1 is KGHSH, CDR2 LQKENI. V lost 2 bases to trimming and J lost 4 bases, with 12 bases between them. CDR3 bases: TGTGCCAGCTCACCAGTCGGGCAGGGGAATCAGCCCCAGCATTTT. Amino acids: CASSPVGQGNQPQHF.

This chain joins TRBV7-9 and TRBJ2-4; 7 bases are a match to TRBD2. Germline CDR1 reads SEHNR; CDR2 reads FQNEAQ (reference sequence). This CDR3 has 14 residues. V gave up 6 bases and J gave up 5 bases; unmatched junction bases: 7. The DNA of the CDR3 is TGTGCCAGCAGTTTGGCGGGAGCGCAAAACATTCAGTACTTC. Translated, it gives CASSLAGAQNIQYF.

The rearrangement links TRBV5-5 to TRBJ1-5; 7 positions agree with TRBD1. This CDR3 region has 16 residues. Germline V gene data show CDR1 as SGHKS and CDR2 as YYEKEE (reference sequence). Germline trimming cut 0 bases from V and 3 bases from J; bases unmatched to any gene: 6. The CDR3, as DNA: TGTGCCAGCAGCTTGGCCCCCGGGACAGACAATCAGCCCCAGCATTTT. This gives the protein CASSLAPGTDNQPQHF.

The chain employs TRBV19 and TRBJ2-5; D unclear. CDR3 size: 14 residues. Germline-derived CDR1 and CDR2 are LNHDA and SQIVND (reference sequence). V lost 3 bases, J lost 2 bases, and 10 bases lay in between. In nucleotides, the CDR3 is TGTGCCAGTAGTATCAGGTGGTCACAAGAGACCCAGTACTTC. It translates to CASSIRWSQETQYF. Complete variable domain (other parts from reference TRBV19 and TRBJ2-5): DGGITQSPKYLFRKEGQNVTLSCEQNLNHDAMYWYRQDPGQGLRLIYYSQIVNDFQKGDIAEGYSVSREKKESFPLTVTSAQKNPTAFYLCASSIRWSQETQYFGPGTRLLVL.

This chain connects TRBV19 to TRBJ2-5, with a tentative D call TRBD2 (6 bases). This CDR3 spans 13 amino acids. The V gene's germline CDR1 is LNHDA and CDR2 SQIVND (reference sequence). V lost 3 bases to trimming and J lost 9 bases, with 14 bases between them. CDR3 sequence: CASSIVASGAQYF. CDR3 in DNA: TGTGCCAGTAGTATTGTAGCCTCGGGGGCCCAGTACTTC.

This clone appeared once. The chain has TRBV4-3 and TRBJ2-7; TRBD1 matches at 8 bases. Looked up from germline, CDR1 is LGHNA and CDR2 is YSLEER. With 3 bases clipped from V and 2 bases from J, the junction kept 6 bases outside the gene matches. CDR3 size: 15 residues. CDR3 nucleotide sequence: TGCGCCAGCAGCCACGGACAGGGACAAGCCTACGAGCAGTACTTC. This sequence encodes CASSHGQGQAYEQYF.

The V gene is TRBV7-8, the J gene TRBJ2-2, with TRBD2 as a possible D gene (6 bases). This CDR3 is 16 amino acids long. Germline V CDR1 and CDR2: SGHVS, FQNEAQ. V was shortened by 2 bases and J by 7 bases, with 17 bases between the two germline ends. In DNA, the CDR3 is TGTGCCAGCAGCTTAAATAGCGGAAGTCTTTTCGGGGAGCTGTTTTTT. It codes for CASSLNSGSLFGELFF.

This clone has only a few counts. The rearrangement links TRBV14 to TRBJ2-1; no clear D. The germline CDR1 and CDR2 sequences are SGHDN and FVKESK. The CDR3 sequence is 11 residues long. V lost 4 bases to trimming and J lost 5 bases, with 3 bases between them. The CDR3 reads CASSPDNEQFF. The CDR3 region has the DNA TGTGCCAGCAGCCCGGACAATGAGCAGTTCTTC.

This clone was seen a single time. The V call is TRBV29-1, the J call TRBJ2-5, with 12 bases that match TRBD2. After removal of 1 base from V and 5 bases from J, the junction contained 8 bases not matched to a gene. The length of the CDR3 is 16 residues. CDR1 is SQVTM, CDR2 ANQGSEA, per germline. The CDR3 DNA sequence: TGCAGCGTTGAAGGGGCTAGCGGGAGGGCCGGGGAGACCCAGTACTTC. It codes for CSVEGASGRAGETQYF.

This clone has a single count. V usage is TRBV29-1 and J usage is TRBJ2-3, with 8 bases matching TRBD2. Per the germline V gene, CDR1 is SQVTM and CDR2 is ANQGSEA. The CDR3 contains 14 residues. After removal of 3 bases from V and 2 bases from J, the junction contained 4 bases not matched to a gene. CDR3 loop: CSVDPAGVTDTQYF. In nucleotides, the CDR3 is TGCAGCGTTGATCCAGCGGGAGTCACAGATACGCAGTATTTT.

V gene TRBV4-3 combines with J gene TRBJ2-1; D is possibly TRBD2 (5 bases). The CDR3 runs 14 residues. The V end lost 0 bases, the J end lost 8 bases, and 11 bases lay between the germline ends. CDR1 is LGHNA and CDR2 is YSLEER in the germline V gene. The CDR3 coding sequence is TGCGCCAGCAGCCAAGAAGGGAGAAAGGATGAGCAGTTCTTC. As protein: CASSQEGRKDEQFF.

The chain combines TRBV14 with TRBJ1-1; maybe TRBD1 (6 bases). Trimming left V 0 bases short and J 9 bases short, with 11 bases between. Germline CDR1 and CDR2: SGHDN and FVKESK. The CDR3 contains 13 residues. The CDR3 here is CASSQDLDRKAFF. The CDR3 nucleotides are TGTGCCAGCAGCCAAGATCTTGACAGGAAAGCTTTCTTT.

Details on this clone: One junction end does not reproduce the germline sequence, and a read error may be involved. The CDR3 reads CASSLSWATAELFF. CDR3 DNA sequence: TGTGCCAGCAGTTTATCGTGGGCCACCGCGGAGCTGTTTTTT. The chain is built from TRBV27 and TRBJ2-2; D unresolved. This CDR3 comprises 14 residues. In germline, CDR1 is MNHEY, CDR2 SMNVEV (reference sequence).

The chain couples TRBV27 to TRBJ1-2; 7 bases match TRBD1. Germline CDR1 and CDR2: MNHEY and SMNVEV (reference sequence). This CDR3 contains 15 residues. The V gene end was trimmed by 2 bases and the J gene end by 5 bases; junction bases not matched to a gene: 8. This CDR3 is CASSLRDRDTYGYTF. The CDR3 DNA reads as TGTGCCAGCAGTTTACGGGACAGAGATACATATGGCTACACCTTC.